The present TCR beta chain was sequenced within a study of cytomegalovirus exposure and HLA in healthy donors. General study points: Most TCR sequences showed up rarely, but some public TCRs showed up in many donors.

The method was immunoSEQ multiplex PCR; TCRdb's version includes in-frame clones alone and lacks a portion of them. The data show almost 200,000 clones, roughly 81% seen once. As for this clone: The antigen is unknown.

Germline V lookup: CDR1 SEHNR, CDR2 FQNEAQ (reference sequence). CDR3 length: 15 amino acids. Unmatched junction bases numbered 10, after V lost 5 bases and J lost 13 bases. The sequence derives from a woman in her 30s in good health and CMV-seronegative. Specimen: PBMCs. The rearrangement uses TRBV7-9 and TRBJ1-6; the match to TRBD1 covers 11 bases. The chain's CDR3 is CASSADRGRSGPLHF. The DNA of the CDR3 is TGTGCCAGCAGCGCGGACAGGGGGCGCTCGGGGCCCCTCCACTTT.